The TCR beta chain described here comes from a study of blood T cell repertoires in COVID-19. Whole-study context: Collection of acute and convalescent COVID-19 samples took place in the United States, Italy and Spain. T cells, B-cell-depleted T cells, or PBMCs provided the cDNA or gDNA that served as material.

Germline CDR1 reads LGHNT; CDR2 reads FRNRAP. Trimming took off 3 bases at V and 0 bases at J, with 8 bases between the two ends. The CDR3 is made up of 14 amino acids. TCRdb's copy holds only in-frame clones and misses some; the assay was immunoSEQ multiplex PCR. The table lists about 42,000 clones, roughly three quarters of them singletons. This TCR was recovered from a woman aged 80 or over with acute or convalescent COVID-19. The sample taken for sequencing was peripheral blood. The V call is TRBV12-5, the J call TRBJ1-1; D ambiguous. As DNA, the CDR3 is TGTGCTAGTGGTTTACTTAGATTGAACACTGAAGCTTTCTTT. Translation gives CASGLLRLNTEAFF.